Listed below are T cell receptor beta chains from one sample, sequenced in a study of graft-versus-host responses after intestinal transplantation. Sequencing was performed with immunoSEQ multiplex PCR; in TCRdb, only in-frame clones are kept and a portion is missing. The sample carries tens of thousands of clones, about 93% recorded once. The antigens of these receptors remain unknown. Material: unstimulated CD8+ T cells sorted from spleen or lymph node cells, obtained before intestinal transplant. These receptor sequences come from a human donor who received an intestinal transplant. The CDR3 runs from the conserved cysteine through the conserved F or W. A D gene is named only where the DNA matches it firmly. The size entry is marked missing in some rows and otherwise reads once, few, many or a size class.

>TRBV27|-|-|TRBJ1-6
CASRLQVGSSPLHF
TGTGCCAGCAGGTTGCAGGTCGGGAGCTCACCCCTCCACTTT
>TRBV4-3|-|-|TRBJ1-4
CASSQDSSGQILFF
TGCGCCAGCAGCCAAGATTCATCCGGACAGATACTGTTTTTT
>TRBV7-2|-|-|TRBJ1-1
CASSSGRRNTEAFF
TGTGCCAGCAGTTCAGGCCGCAGGAACACTGAAGCTTTCTTT
>TRBV9|-|TRBD2|TRBJ2-3
CASSVFAGDTDTQYF
TGTGCCAGCAGCGTATTTGCGGGGGACACAGATACGCAGTATTTT
>TRBV27|-|-|TRBJ2-1
CASSPLSSYNEQFF
TGTGCCAGCAGCCCCCTTTCGTCCTACAATGAGCAGTTCTTC
>TRBV21-1|-|-|TRBJ2-5
CASSKKRDKPKETQYF
TGTGCCAGCAGCAAAAAACGGGACAAACCTAAAGAGACCCAGTACTTC
>TRBV30|-|-|TRBJ1-4
CAWSAWRDNEKLFF
TGTGCCTGGAGTGCCTGGCGGGACAATGAAAAACTGTTTTTT
>TRBV14|-|-|TRBJ1-2
CASSLTPLGGYGYTF
TGTGCCAGCAGCCTCACCCCCCTAGGGGGCTATGGCTACACCTTC
>TRBV6-5|-|-|TRBJ2-7
CASSYSLSSYEQYF
TGTGCCAGCAGTTACTCTCTGAGCTCCTACGAGCAGTACTTC
>TRBV4-3|-|-|TRBJ2-7
CASSQGGDEQYF
TGCGCCAGCAGCCAAGGGGGGGACGAGCAGTACTTC
>TRBV30|-|TRBD2|TRBJ2-7
CAWATSGGADEQYF
TGTGCCTGGGCGACTAGCGGGGGGGCTGACGAGCAGTACTTC
>TRBV27|once|-|TRBJ2-1
CASSYQMGGAYNEQFF
TGTGCCAGCAGTTACCAGATGGGCGGGGCCTACAATGAGCAGTTCTTC
>TRBV6-5|-|-|TRBJ2-7
CASSISLSSYEQYF
TGTGCCAGCAGTATTAGCCTTAGCTCCTACGAGCAGTACTTC
>TRBV6-6|-|-|TRBJ2-3
CASCSGTSTDTQYF
TGTGCCAGTTGTAGCGGAACTAGCACAGATACGCAGTATTTT
>TRBV11-2|-|TRBD1|TRBJ2-6
CASSTRTGNVLTF
TGTGCCAGCAGCACCAGGACAGGGAACGTCCTGACTTTC
>TRBV7-2|-|-|TRBJ1-1
CASSLPSTEAFF
TGTGCCAGCAGCCTCCCCTCCACTGAAGCTTTCTTT
>TRBV18|-|TRBD2|TRBJ2-3
CASSPDSPLADTDTQYF
TGTGCCAGCTCACCCGACTCCCCCCTAGCGGACACAGATACGCAGTATTTT
>TRBV29-1|-|-|TRBJ1-1
CSVEDQMAQNTEAFF
TGCAGCGTTGAAGATCAGATGGCTCAGAACACTGAAGCTTTCTTT
>TRBV6-6|few|-|TRBJ2-7
CASTARAYDYEQYF
TGTGCCAGCACCGCAAGAGCTTACGACTACGAGCAGTACTTC
>TRBV15|-|-|TRBJ1-1
CATSRVYGGEAFF
TGTGCCACCAGCAGAGTTTATGGAGGTGAAGCTTTCTTT
>TRBV9|-|-|TRBJ2-1
CASRGGLGNEQFF
TGTGCCAGCAGAGGGGGATTAGGGAATGAGCAGTTCTTC
>TRBV7-9|-|-|TRBJ2-7
CASSPQSSYEQYF
TGTGCCAGCAGCCCCCAGTCCTCCTACGAGCAGTACTTC
>TRBV13|-|-|TRBJ2-2
CASSSGLPNTGELFF
TGTGCCAGCAGCTCGGGACTGCCGAACACCGGGGAGCTGTTTTTT
>TRBV7-2|-|TRBD1|TRBJ2-3
CASSTGTAFTDTQYF
TGTGCCAGCAGCACCGGGACAGCTTTCACAGATACGCAGTATTTT
>TRBV6-5|-|-|TRBJ2-7
CASSAGISYEQYF
TGTGCCAGCAGTGCAGGGATATCCTACGAGCAGTACTTC
>TRBV5-4|-|TRBD2|TRBJ2-7
CASSGTMSYEQYF
TGTGCCAGCAGCGGGACTATGTCCTACGAGCAGTACTTC
>TRBV4-1|-|TRBD2|TRBJ2-7
CASSESGGGYEQYF
TGCGCCAGCAGCGAGAGCGGGGGGGGCTACGAGCAGTACTTC
>TRBV4-3|-|-|TRBJ2-6
CASSPWANLAFLGANVLTF
TGCGCCAGCAGCCCGTGGGCCAACCTAGCATTTTTAGGGGCCAACGTCCTGACTTTC
>TRBV27|-|TRBD1|TRBJ2-5
CASSSRQGQETQYF
TGTGCCAGCAGTTCCCGACAGGGCCAAGAGACCCAGTACTTC
>TRBV6-6|-|TRBD2|TRBJ2-5
CASSFGGLAGEETQYF
TGTGCCAGCAGTTTCGGCGGACTAGCGGGGGAAGAGACCCAGTACTTC
>TRBV7-8|-|TRBD1|TRBJ2-7
CASSLATGAAYEQYF
TGTGCCAGCAGCTTAGCGACAGGGGCTGCCTACGAGCAGTACTTC
>TRBV29-1|-|-|TRBJ1-2
CSTETNSGYTF
TGCAGCACTGAGACTAATTCTGGCTACACCTTC
>TRBV4-3|-|-|TRBJ2-5
CASSQDFGGADQETQYF
TGCGCCAGCAGCCAAGATTTCGGAGGGGCGGATCAAGAGACCCAGTACTTC
>TRBV4-1|-|TRBD1|TRBJ1-2
CASSQEGRGTGNGYTF
TGCGCCAGCAGCCAAGAAGGTAGAGGGACAGGGAATGGCTACACCTTC
>TRBV5-1|-|-|TRBJ1-4
CASRPDRNFNEKLFF
TGCGCCAGCAGGCCAGACAGAAATTTTAATGAAAAACTGTTTTTT
>TRBV7-9|-|TRBD2|TRBJ2-1
CASSLEGTSGGGNEQFF
TGTGCCAGCAGCTTAGAGGGGACGAGCGGGGGGGGGAATGAGCAGTTCTTC
>TRBV9|-|-|TRBJ1-2
CASSPHSGGAGDGGGYTF
TGTGCCAGCAGCCCCCACTCGGGGGGCGCCGGGGATGGTGGGGGCTACACCTTC
>TRBV7-9|-|TRBD1|TRBJ2-7
CASSLVGQGRAYEQYF
TGTGCCAGCAGCTTAGTCGGACAGGGTCGAGCCTACGAGCAGTACTTC
>TRBV4-1|-|-|TRBJ1-1
CASSQEDSSGAFF
TGCGCCAGCAGCCAAGAAGACAGTAGTGGCGCTTTCTTT
>TRBV4-1|-|-|TRBJ1-1
CASSFSGTEAFF
TGCGCCAGCAGCTTTAGCGGCACTGAAGCTTTCTTT